This T cell receptor beta chain originates from a study of tumor-infiltrating lymphocytes in glioblastoma multiforme. The CDR3 contains 20 residues. V lost 5 bases, J lost 16 bases, and 33 bases stayed unmatched. TCR beta libraries were built from RNA through three nested multiplex PCR rounds using modified ARM-PCR. TCRdb called the multiplex PCR reads again in MiXCR, with one record for every CDR3 protein. The table records around 15,000 distinct CDR3 sequences, more than 65% of them present only once. This clonotype was obtained from a male donor with glioblastoma. Sequenced sample: brain tumor tissue. This chain connects TRBV12-3 or TRBV12-4 to TRBJ2-4, with 9 nucleotides matching TRBD2. The CDR3 is CASSTILAGYLTLAKNISYF. CDR3 nucleotides: TGTGCCAGCAGTACCATACTAGCGGGCTACCTCACCCTAGCCAAAAACATAAGTTACTTC.